These 13 T cell receptor beta chains share one sample of origin, sequenced in a study of blood T cell repertoires in COVID-19. Produced via immunoSEQ multiplex PCR; TCRdb's table is partial and in-frame only. Of some 95,000 clones listed, under 85% were seen once; the top ten hold 24%. The sequencing sample was made of peripheral blood. The receptors shown here come from a man aged 70-80 years with acute or convalescent COVID-19.

V is TRBV2 and J is TRBJ1-5, with 9 bases fitting TRBD1. The ends lost 6 bases at V and 0 bases at J; junction bases unmatched: 12. Germline CDR1 SNHLY, CDR2 FYNNEI. This CDR3 spans 18 amino acids. The CDR3 region is CASSSTGGASYSNQPQHF. CDR3 nucleotide sequence: TGTGCCAGCAGCAGTACAGGGGGCGCCAGCTATAGCAATCAGCCCCAGCATTTT.

In this sample, this clone turned up a few times. The rearrangement uses TRBV27 and TRBJ1-6; D remains unclear. The CDR3 has 15 residues. CDR1 MNHEY and CDR2 SMNVEV come from the germline V gene (reference sequence). V shed 8 bases and J shed 0 bases, with 11 bases lying between them. CDR3 sequence reads: CASLSVSSYNSPLHF. The CDR3 bases are TGTGCCAGCCTCTCCGTTAGCTCCTATAATTCACCCCTCCACTTT.

The chain uses TRBV7-9 and TRBJ2-7, with TRBD1 as a possible D gene (5 bases). The CDR3 extends over 13 amino acids. Germline-derived CDR1 and CDR2 are SEHNR and FQNEAQ (reference sequence). V was trimmed by 8 bases and J by 2 bases, leaving 13 bases between them. The CDR3 region is CASGMWGPYEQYF. In DNA form, the CDR3 reads TGTGCCAGCGGGATGTGGGGCCCCTACGAGCAGTACTTC.

V gene TRBV4-1 combines with J gene TRBJ1-5, with TRBD1 matching 8 bases. CDR1 is MGHRA, CDR2 YSYEKL, per germline. There are 14 residues in the CDR3. Trimming cost V 0 bases and J 7 bases; bases outside gene matches: 2. CDR3 sequence: CASSQETGDQPQHF. CDR3 bases: TGCGCCAGCAGCCAAGAGACAGGGGACCAGCCCCAGCATTTT.

The CDR3 sequence: CASSFNRGPGYEQYF. Written as DNA, the CDR3 is TGTGCCAGCAGCTTTAACAGGGGCCCAGGGTACGAGCAGTACTTC. The chain has TRBV7-2 and TRBJ2-7; 7 bases fit TRBD1. Germline V gives CDR1 SGHTA, CDR2 FQGNSA. The CDR3 has 15 amino acids. Trimming cost V 3 bases and J 4 bases; bases outside gene matches: 9.

The rearrangement joins TRBV19 to TRBJ2-7, with 7 bases matching TRBD1. Germline V gives CDR1 LNHDA, CDR2 SQIVND (reference sequence). V lost 4 bases and J lost 0; bases outside the gene matches: 9. The CDR3 runs 16 residues. The CDR3 nucleotides read TGTGCCAGTAGTAGCCCTCAGGGGGTGAGCTCCTACGAGCAGTACTTC. It encodes CASSSPQGVSSYEQYF.

V and J are TRBV11-3 and TRBJ1-2, with TRBD1 matching over 8 bases. Germline V lookup: CDR1 SGHNT, CDR2 YENEEA. The CDR3 has 12 residues. V lost 9 bases to trimming and J lost 8 bases; unmatched junction nucleotides: 8. The chain's CDR3 is CASISGGRGYTF. The CDR3 DNA is TGTGCCAGTATTTCAGGGGGCAGAGGCTACACCTTC.

The chain joins TRBV7-2 to TRBJ2-1; D might be TRBD1 (6 bases). V was clipped by 5 bases and J by 11 bases, with 13 bases between them. Per germline, CDR1 SGHTA and CDR2 FQGNSA. The CDR3 is 12 amino acids. As DNA, the CDR3 is TGTGCCAGCAGCCCCCGACAGGCCAAGCAGTTCTTC. It is translated as CASSPRQAKQFF. Using reference TRBV7-2 and TRBJ2-1 for the parts outside the CDR3, the full variable domain is GAGVSQSPSNKVTEKGKDVELRCDPISGHTALYWYRQSLGQGLEFLIYFQGNSAPDKSGLPSDRFSAERTGGSVSTLTIQRTQQEDSAVYLCASSPRQAKQFFGPGTRLTVL.

The chain couples TRBV5-1 to TRBJ2-7; 7 nucleotides agree with TRBD1. CDR1 is SGHRS, CDR2 YFSETQ, per germline. The CDR3 length is 12 residues. With 7 bases clipped from V and 3 bases from J, the junction kept 4 bases outside the gene matches. CDR3 loop: CASRRDSYEQYF. The CDR3 DNA is TGCGCCAGCCGCCGGGACAGCTACGAGCAGTACTTC.

The chain is built from TRBV7-3 and TRBJ2-7, with TRBD2 matching 7 bases. CDR3 length: 15 residues. CDR1 is SGHTA, CDR2 FQGTGA, per germline. V was pared by 5 bases and J by 1 base, with 8 bases of the junction left unmatched. In DNA, the CDR3 is TGTGCCAGCAGCCGCCAGGGAGGGGAGTCCTACGAGCAGTACTTC. Its translation is CASSRQGGESYEQYF.

The chain has TRBV27 and TRBJ2-2; a possible D gene is TRBD2 (6 bases). The V gene lost 6 bases and the J gene lost 4 bases, with 12 bases spanning the gap. This CDR3 comprises 14 residues. Germline V gene sequence: CDR1 MNHEY, CDR2 SMNVEV (reference sequence). The CDR3 spells CASRVRTITGELFF. The CDR3 coding sequence is TGTGCCAGCAGGGTGAGGACTATCACCGGGGAGCTGTTTTTT.

This clone was counted a few times. This chain connects TRBV5-8 to TRBJ2-3; D may be TRBD2 (5 bases). This CDR3 is 17 amino acids long. V was shortened by 0 bases and J by 0 bases, with 14 bases between the two germline ends. CDR1 is SGHTS and CDR2 is YDEGEE in the germline V gene. CDR3 nucleotide sequence: TGTGCCAGCAGCTTGGCGGTGGAGGCCTTAAGCACAGATACGCAGTATTTT. Translation: CASSLAVEALSTDTQYF. The full variable domain, its missing parts supplied by reference TRBV5-8 and TRBJ2-3, is EAGVTQSPTHLIKTRGQQATLRCSPISGHTSVYWYQQALGLGLQFLLWYDEGEERNRGNFPPRFSGRQFPNYSSELNVNALELEDSALYLCASSLAVEALSTDTQYFGPGTRLTVL.

The V call is TRBV28, the J call TRBJ2-1, with 14 bases identical to TRBD2. The CDR3 is 16 amino acids. The junction had 8 bases not matched to a gene; V was cut back by 7 bases and J by 6 bases. Germline V gene sequence: CDR1 MDHEN, CDR2 SYDVKM. CDR3 in DNA: TGTGCCAGCACCCGTTACGGGACTAGCGGGAGCAATGAGCAGTTCTTC. This encodes CASTRYGTSGSNEQFF.